The source of this T cell receptor beta chain is a study of blood T cell repertoires in COVID-19. For the study at large: There were acute and convalescent COVID-19 samples, and they came from the United States, Italy and Spain. T cells, B-cell-depleted T cells, or PBMCs supplied cDNA or gDNA.

Germline V gene lookup returns CDR1 LNHDA and CDR2 SQIVND (reference sequence). The CDR3 length is 13 residues. Losses at the gene ends were 7 bases for V and 2 bases for J; bases not matched to a gene: 4. Under the authors' procedure: Nucleated cell counts were estimated from reference gene primer amplification. The repertoire was sequenced with immunoSEQ multiplex PCR; TCRdb's copy has only in-frame clones and lacks some. V and J calls and clone size are those listed in that table; D and trimming were worked out from the DNA. Seen here are 95,000 to 150,000 clones, around 86% observed once, and the top ten hold 4% to 5.5%.

Sequencing was performed on peripheral blood. The sequence was collected from a man aged 40-49 years with acute or convalescent COVID-19. This sequence joins TRBV19 and TRBJ1-1; 7 bases agree with TRBD1. CDR3 DNA sequence: TGTGCCAGTACCAGACAGGGAAACACTGAAGCTTTCTTT. It encodes CASTRQGNTEAFF.